A selection of T cell receptor beta chains follows, all from one sample in a study of control samples from healthy donors and cancer patients. Assay used: immunoSEQ multiplex PCR; TCRdb lists only in-frame clones, some missing. The table lists about 48,000 clones, about 94% of them singletons, with roughly a quarter in the top ten. Sequenced sample: PBMCs. The receptors derive from a woman in her forties or fifties with head and neck cancer. Both conserved end residues are part of each CDR3. The order of the fields is D gene, clone size, V gene, J gene, CDR3 length, CDR3 DNA, CDR3 protein. D genes are given only for firm matches. The listing skips clone size in some rows; elsewhere it reads once, few, many or a size class.

d_call: TRBD1; clone_size: .; v_call: TRBV16; j_call: TRBJ2-5; cdr3_length: 14; cdr3_nt: TGTGCCAGCAGCCAGACCGGGACAGCAGAGACCCAGTACTTC; cdr3_aa: CASSQTGTAETQYF
d_call: TRBD1; clone_size: .; v_call: TRBV18; j_call: TRBJ1-5; cdr3_length: 13; cdr3_nt: TGTGCCAGCTCACCGGACAGGGGGCAGCCCCAGCATTTT; cdr3_aa: CASSPDRGQPQHF
d_call: TRBD1; clone_size: .; v_call: TRBV2; j_call: TRBJ2-7; cdr3_length: 15; cdr3_nt: TGTGCCAGCAGGAACACCCCGGGACAGGGGTACGAGCAGTACTTC; cdr3_aa: CASRNTPGQGYEQYF
d_call: .; clone_size: .; v_call: TRBV7-2; j_call: TRBJ2-7; cdr3_length: 11; cdr3_nt: TGTGCCAGCAGCTTTTACTACGAGCAGTACTTC; cdr3_aa: CASSFYYEQYF
d_call: .; clone_size: .; v_call: TRBV4-1; j_call: TRBJ1-5; cdr3_length: 14; cdr3_nt: TGCGCCAGCAGCCAAGAATCCCGCGGTCAGCCCCAGCATTTT; cdr3_aa: CASSQESRGQPQHF
d_call: .; clone_size: .; v_call: TRBV9; j_call: TRBJ1-2; cdr3_length: 15; cdr3_nt: TGTGCCAGCAGCGTCGGGGTCGGGGGGGGGAATGGCTACACCTTC; cdr3_aa: CASSVGVGGGNGYTF
d_call: TRBD1; clone_size: .; v_call: TRBV18; j_call: TRBJ1-1; cdr3_length: 18; cdr3_nt: TGTGCCAGCTCACCACGTGGGACAGGGAGGCCCTTGAACACTGAAGCTTTCTTT; cdr3_aa: CASSPRGTGRPLNTEAFF
d_call: .; clone_size: .; v_call: TRBV30; j_call: TRBJ1-4; cdr3_length: 12; cdr3_nt: TGTGCCTGGAGTGTACAATATGAAAAACTGTTTTTT; cdr3_aa: CAWSVQYEKLFF
d_call: TRBD2; clone_size: once; v_call: TRBV7-2; j_call: TRBJ2-3; cdr3_length: 17; cdr3_nt: TGTGCCAGCAGCTTCTGGACTAGCGGGGGGGCAAGCGATACGCAGTATTTT; cdr3_aa: CASSFWTSGGASDTQYF
d_call: .; clone_size: .; v_call: TRBV21-1; j_call: TRBJ2-7; cdr3_length: 18; cdr3_nt: TGTGCCAGCAGCAAAAGGAGGGCTAGCGGGGGCTTAAAGGGCGAGCAGTACTTC; cdr3_aa: CASSKRRASGGLKGEQYF
d_call: TRBD2; clone_size: .; v_call: TRBV7-9; j_call: TRBJ2-3; cdr3_length: 16; cdr3_nt: TGTGCCAGCACCACCTGGACTAGCGGGGGCACAGATACGCAGTATTTT; cdr3_aa: CASTTWTSGGTDTQYF
d_call: TRBD2; clone_size: once; v_call: TRBV30; j_call: TRBJ2-2; cdr3_length: 14; cdr3_nt: TGTGCCTGGAAGCGGGGCTCGAACACCGGGGAGCTGTTTTTT; cdr3_aa: CAWKRGSNTGELFF
d_call: TRBD1; clone_size: .; v_call: TRBV27; j_call: TRBJ1-2; cdr3_length: 17; cdr3_nt: TGTGCCAGCAGTTTACAGACAGGGGGTGGAGATTTCTATGGCTACACCTTC; cdr3_aa: CASSLQTGGGDFYGYTF
d_call: TRBD2; clone_size: .; v_call: TRBV29-1; j_call: TRBJ2-1; cdr3_length: 12; cdr3_nt: TGCAGCGCCGAGACTAGCGGGGCGTTCCAGTTCTTC; cdr3_aa: CSAETSGAFQFF
d_call: .; clone_size: .; v_call: TRBV7-2; j_call: TRBJ1-2; cdr3_length: 12; cdr3_nt: TGTGCCAGCAGTACCCGGGTCTATGGCTACACCTTC; cdr3_aa: CASSTRVYGYTF
d_call: TRBD1; clone_size: .; v_call: TRBV5-1; j_call: TRBJ1-2; cdr3_length: 14; cdr3_nt: TGCGCCAGCAGCCCGGGACAGGGTGGATATGGCTACACCTTC; cdr3_aa: CASSPGQGGYGYTF
d_call: .; clone_size: .; v_call: TRBV5-4; j_call: TRBJ2-6; cdr3_length: 12; cdr3_nt: TGTGCCAGCAGCTATGGAGAGGGCGTCCTGACTTTC; cdr3_aa: CASSYGEGVLTF
d_call: .; clone_size: .; v_call: TRBV12-3/TRBV12-4; j_call: TRBJ2-5; cdr3_length: 13; cdr3_nt: TGTGCCAGCAGTTTTTTCAGGGAAGAGACCCAGTACTTC; cdr3_aa: CASSFFREETQYF
d_call: .; clone_size: once; v_call: TRBV19; j_call: TRBJ1-4; cdr3_length: 14; cdr3_nt: TGTGCCAGTAGTCCGGATCTATTAAGGGGAAAACTGTTTTTT; cdr3_aa: CASSPDLLRGKLFF
d_call: .; clone_size: .; v_call: TRBV4-1; j_call: TRBJ1-2; cdr3_length: 14; cdr3_nt: TGCGCCAGCAGCCAAGGGAACACAAACTATGGCTACACCTTC; cdr3_aa: CASSQGNTNYGYTF